The TCR beta chain described here comes from a study of shared clonotypes between healthy human individuals. Across the study: Three plates were used per donor for CD4 naive, three for CD4 memory, two for CD8 naive and one for CD8 memory. Findings and limits, study-wide: Memory subsets had estimated richness that was generally smaller than that of naive subsets.

Concerning this clone itself: The antigen is undetermined.

This CDR3 contains 12 residues. Germline V CDR1 and CDR2: GTSNPN, SVGIG (reference sequence). The V gene lost 2 bases and the J gene lost 7 bases, with 9 bases spanning the gap. Source study methods: In the immunoSEQ data, sequences were junction-only and lacked quality scores, so filtering differed. Assay: immunoSEQ multiplex PCR; the TCRdb copy retains only in-frame clones and omits some. D and trimming come from the DNA, and the V and J calls and clone size come from that table. The table records 1.4 million or so clones, approximately 98.5% of them present only once. This TCR was sampled from a man younger than 45 in good health. This chain joins TRBV30 and TRBJ1-5; D is ambiguous. Sequenced sample: naive CD4+ T cells sorted from blood. The subset is: CD45RA+ positively selected. CDR3 nucleotide sequence: TGTGCCTGGAGTTTTCCTCGCCAGCCCCAGCATTTT. Protein: CAWSFPRQPQHF. Variable domain in full (rest from reference TRBV30 and TRBJ1-5): SQTIHQWPATLVQPVGSPLSLECTVEGTSNPNLYWYRQAAGRGLQLLFYSVGIGQISSEVPQNLSASRPQDRQFILSSKKLLLSDSGFYLCAWSFPRQPQHFGDGTRLSIL.